One sample yielded the 11 T cell receptor beta chains listed below, sequenced in a study of Ad26.COV2.S vaccination and SARS-CoV-2 variants. Sample treatment: roughly 19 received Ad26.COV2.S at low or high dose, single or two shots; 5 received placebo; per-sample allocation not given. Day 63 after the first injection of vaccine or placebo was the sampling time. The protocol was immunoSEQ multiplex PCR, while the TCRdb copy is restricted to in-frame clones and leaves out a portion. The data hold about 400,000 clones, with about 83% observed a single time. This material consisted of peripheral blood, taken in a trial of Ad26.COV2.S vaccine versus placebo. The receptor source for this set is a person aged 18-65 years who received the Ad26.COV2.S COVID-19 vaccine or a placebo.

The CDR3 DNA follows: TGTGCCAGCAGCTTAAACAGGGCGGGGGAAAACACCATATATTTT. Protein sequence: CASSLNRAGENTIYF. The chain is built from TRBV7-2 and TRBJ1-3; TRBD1 is a possible D gene (6 bases). V was cut by 2 bases and J by 6 bases, with 14 bases left in between. Looked up from germline, CDR1 is SGHTA and CDR2 is FQGNSA. The CDR3 extends over 15 amino acids.

The chain uses TRBV3-1 (or the pseudogene TRBV3-2) and TRBJ1-1; D call uncertain. This CDR3 has 13 amino acids. Trimming stripped 1 base from V and 3 bases from J, with 6 bases between. CDR1 is LGHDT and CDR2 is YNNKEL in the germline V gene (reference sequence). Written as DNA, the CDR3 is TGTGCCAGCAGCCAAGGATGGGACACTGAAGCTTTCTTT. Its translation: CASSQGWDTEAFF.

The chain uses TRBV7-8 and TRBJ1-1, with no clear D. This CDR3 comprises 15 residues. The germline gives CDR1 SGHVS, CDR2 FQNEAQ. Trimming took off 0 bases at V and 5 bases at J, with 13 bases between the two ends. Here the CDR3 DNA reads TGTGCCAGCAGCTTAGCAGGGTTGGGTCAGACTGAAGCTTTCTTT. As protein: CASSLAGLGQTEAFF.

This rearrangement joins TRBV5-6 to TRBJ1-1; D is undetermined. CDR1 and CDR2 from the germline V gene are SGHDT and YYEEEE. The CDR3 spans 13 residues. V was pared by 2 bases and J by 1 base, with 6 bases between. The CDR3 sequence is CASSFIGNTEAFF. DNA of the CDR3: TGTGCCAGCAGCTTCATCGGGAACACTGAAGCTTTCTTT. The full variable domain, with the rest looked up from reference TRBV5-6 and TRBJ1-1, is DAGVTQSPTHLIKTRGQQVTLRCSPKSGHDTVSWYQQALGQGPQFIFQYYEEEERQRGNFPDRFSGHQFPNYSSELNVNALLLGDSALYLCASSFIGNTEAFFGQGTRLTVV.

The chain couples TRBV9 to TRBJ1-1; D gene uncertain. Germline V lookup: CDR1 SGDLS, CDR2 YYNGEE. V shed 3 bases and J shed 7 bases, with 7 bases lying between them. This CDR3 spans 11 amino acids. This chain's CDR3 is CASSARSEAFF. DNA of the CDR3: TGTGCCAGCAGCGCCCGAAGTGAAGCTTTCTTT.

The V and J genes are TRBV7-3 and TRBJ2-3, with D possibly being TRBD2 (6 bases). The V end lost 1 base, the J end lost 0 bases, and 11 bases lay between the germline ends. Looked up from germline, CDR1 is SGHTA and CDR2 is FQGTGA. The length of the CDR3 is 16 residues. The CDR3 sequence is CASSLNPGASTDTQYF. For the CDR3, the DNA is TGTGCCAGCAGCTTAAATCCGGGAGCTAGCACAGATACGCAGTATTTT.

The V call is TRBV28, the J call TRBJ2-1; 7 nucleotides match TRBD2. V was pared by 1 base and J by 15 bases, with 15 bases of the junction left unmatched. This CDR3 contains 15 residues. Germline V gene sequence: CDR1 MDHEN, CDR2 SYDVKM. The CDR3 nucleotides are TGTGCCAGCAGTTTATTGCCGGGAGGACGAGTTAAGCGGTTCTTC. Residues: CASSLLPGGRVKRFF.

V gene TRBV7-3 combines with J gene TRBJ2-1, with 7 nucleotides matching TRBD2. The ends lost 5 bases at V and 6 bases at J; junction bases unmatched: 10. Germline CDR1 reads SGHTA; CDR2 reads FQGTGA. This CDR3 has 15 residues. The CDR3 region is CASSPGGNMGNEQFF. DNA of the CDR3: TGTGCCAGCAGCCCCGGGGGGAATATGGGCAATGAGCAGTTCTTC.

This chain connects TRBV21-1 to TRBJ1-2; the table's D call of TRBD1 was not tested on the DNA. TRBV21-1 is reported as a pseudogene. The CDR3 covers 18 residues. The CDR3 DNA is TGTGCCAGCAGCAGTCCCCCAAAGACAGGGGAAGAAAACTATGGCTACACCTTC. It translates to CASSSPPKTGEENYGYTF.

The chain couples TRBV19 to TRBJ1-5, with no clear D. Germline assignment: CDR1 LNHDA and CDR2 SQIVND (reference sequence). V lost 5 bases and J 7 bases, leaving 15 bases between the germline ends. CDR3 length: 14 residues. This CDR3 is CASSSDSRSQPQHF. The CDR3 DNA is TGTGCCAGTAGTTCTGATAGCCGGAGCCAGCCCCAGCATTTT.

The V gene is TRBV11-3, the J gene TRBJ2-7; 9 bases match TRBD2. The CDR3 is 15 amino acids. Trimming took 4 bases from V and 5 from J; bases not matched to a gene: 9. Germline V gene sequence: CDR1 SGHNT, CDR2 YENEEA. This CDR3 reads CASSSGRRTSDEQYF. CDR3 DNA sequence: TGTGCCAGCAGCTCGGGCCGGAGGACTAGCGACGAGCAGTACTTC.